One and the same sample provided the 29 T cell receptor beta chains below, sequenced in a study of T cell responses to AZD1222 COVID-19 vaccine. Measured with immunoSEQ multiplex PCR; TCRdb has only the in-frame clones, and not every one. The table lists 100,000 to 150,000 clones, about 89% of them singletons. The sample consisted of peripheral blood, taken on day 0 of AZD1222 vaccination. Receptors originate from an adult in good health.

V and J are TRBV25-1 and TRBJ1-2; possibly TRBD1 for D (5 bases). V lost 6 bases to trimming and J lost 6 bases, with 11 bases between them. The germline V gene has CDR1 MGHDK and CDR2 SYGVNS. The CDR3 spans 12 residues. The CDR3 sequence is CASREGRNGYTF. In nucleotides, the CDR3 is TGTGCCAGCAGGGAGGGGAGGAATGGCTACACCTTC.

The chain recombines TRBV11-2 with TRBJ2-3, with D perhaps matching TRBD2 (5 bases). The CDR3 has 17 amino acids. The V and J ends lost 4 bases and 0 bases respectively, with 17 bases between them. Per germline, CDR1 SGHAT and CDR2 FQNNGV. The CDR3 protein is CASSSPGVRGSTDTQYF. In DNA form, the CDR3 reads TGTGCCAGCAGCTCCCCCGGGGTGAGAGGGAGCACAGATACGCAGTATTTT.

The J gene is TRBJ1-2, the V gene TRBV13; D is uncertain. Germline loops: CDR1 PRHDT, CDR2 FYEKMQ (reference sequence). Trimming pared 3 bases from V and 8 bases from J, leaving 10 bases between. This CDR3 is 12 amino acids long. The CDR3, as DNA: TGTGCCAGCAGCTTTCAGAGAGGCGGCTACACCTTC. Its translation: CASSFQRGGYTF.

V and J are TRBV6-5 and TRBJ2-2; unclear D gene. Trimming stripped 5 bases from V and 5 bases from J, with 6 bases between. Germline-derived CDR1 and CDR2 are MNHEY and SVGAGI. The CDR3 runs 12 residues. CDR3 loop: CASSKRTGELFF. Written as DNA, the CDR3 is TGTGCCAGCAGTAAACGGACCGGGGAGCTGTTTTTT.

CDR3 sequence: CASSLSGGLGGQGGSPLHF. In DNA form, the CDR3 reads TGTGCCAGCAGCCTCTCGGGAGGGCTTGGCGGGCAGGGCGGTTCACCCCTCCACTTT. The V and J genes are TRBV7-6 and TRBJ1-6; a possible D gene is TRBD1 (5 bases). V lost 5 bases and J lost 9, with 29 bases in between. Looked up from germline, CDR1 is SGHVS and CDR2 is FNYEAQ. The CDR3 runs 19 residues. Drawing the rest from reference TRBV7-6 and TRBJ1-6, the complete variable domain is GAGVSQSPRYKVTKRGQDVALRCDPISGHVSLYWYRQALGQGPEFLTYFNYEAQQDKSGLPNDRFSAERPEGSISTLTIQRTEQRDSAMYRCASSLSGGLGGQGGSPLHFGNGTRLTVT.

Of note for this clone: The germline gene is not matched at one end of the junction; a read error may be the cause. The rearrangement links TRBV19 to TRBJ1-5; a weak D match, TRBD1 (5 bases). There are 16 residues in the CDR3. Germline CDR1 is LNHDA and CDR2 is SQIVND (reference sequence). The CDR3 protein is CASSNLPGQSSQPQHF. The CDR3 bases are TGTGCCAGTAGTAATCTGCCGGGGCAGAGCAGTCAGCCCCAGCATTTT.

The rearrangement uses TRBV4-2 and TRBJ2-1, with D possibly matching TRBD1 (6 bases). CDR1 LGHNA and CDR2 YNFKEQ come from the germline V gene. The V and J ends lost 1 base and 8 bases respectively, with 15 bases between them. The CDR3 extends over 15 amino acids. The CDR3 nucleotides read TGTGCCAGCAGCCAAGCGATAACCAGGGGCCATGAGCAGTTCTTC. Residues: CASSQAITRGHEQFF.

This clone was counted once. This chain uses TRBV6-5 with TRBJ2-1; D might be TRBD1 or TRBD2, each matching 5 bases. Deletions cut 6 bases from V and 6 bases from J, with 15 bases between. The CDR3 sequence is 14 residues long. CDR1 MNHEY and CDR2 SVGAGI come from the germline V gene. The CDR3 DNA reads as TGTGCCAGCAGGGCGAGGGGTTTGGCCAATGAGCAGTTCTTC. It specifies CASRARGLANEQFF.

The genes are TRBV18 and TRBJ1-2, with D tentatively TRBD1 (5 bases). V lost 6 bases and J 7 bases, leaving 15 bases between the germline ends. Germline V lookup: CDR1 KGHSH, CDR2 LQKENI. This CDR3 comprises 13 residues. The CDR3: CASSPGLPGGYTF. The CDR3 nucleotides read TGTGCCAGCTCGCCGGGACTTCCCGGTGGCTACACCTTC. Combining the CDR3 with reference TRBV18 and TRBJ1-2 gives the whole variable domain NAGVMQNPRHLVRRRGQEARLRCSPMKGHSHVYWYRQLPEEGLKFMVYLQKENIIDESGMPKERFSAEFPKEGPSILRIQQVVRGDSAAYFCASSPGLPGGYTFGSGTRLTVV.

The chain carries TRBV14 and TRBJ1-1, with D hard to call. Trimming left V 3 bases short and J 8 bases short, with 16 bases between. In germline, CDR1 is SGHDN, CDR2 FVKESK. The CDR3 totals 14 residues. As DNA, the CDR3 is TGTGCCAGCAGCCACTCGTCCGGGAGGGTGGAAGCTTTCTTT. Translating it yields CASSHSSGRVEAFF.

The chain joins TRBV28 to TRBJ2-7, with 8 nucleotides matching TRBD1. Losses at the gene ends were 3 bases for V and 4 bases for J; bases not matched to a gene: 5. Germline CDR1 reads MDHEN; CDR2 reads SYDVKM. The CDR3 has 14 residues. The CDR3 loop reads CASSFNGQGYEQYF. CDR3 bases: TGTGCCAGCAGTTTCAACGGACAGGGTTACGAGCAGTACTTC.

The chain carries TRBV14 and TRBJ2-1; a possible D gene is TRBD2 (5 bases). Germline CDR1 SGHDN, CDR2 FVKESK. CDR3 length: 15 amino acids. V was shortened by 6 bases and J by 4 bases, with 16 bases between the two germline ends. CDR3: CASRPTTLGYNEQFF. The CDR3 DNA sequence: TGTGCCAGCAGACCGACTACTTTAGGTTACAATGAGCAGTTCTTC.

The chain links TRBV12-3 or TRBV12-4 to TRBJ1-1, with D unresolved. Trimming shortened V by 6 bases and J by 10 bases, and 15 bases separated the two germline ends. The CDR3 runs 12 residues. The CDR3 reads CASRQKGWVAFF. The CDR3 DNA reads as TGTGCCAGCAGACAAAAAGGGTGGGTAGCTTTCTTT.

The chain joins TRBV5-1 to TRBJ1-1; D is ambiguous. Trimming stripped 5 bases from V and 4 bases from J, with 15 bases between. Germline V gene data show CDR1 as SGHRS and CDR2 as YFSETQ. The CDR3 sequence is 14 residues long. The chain's CDR3 is CASSPRTYGTEAFF. DNA of the CDR3: TGCGCCAGCAGTCCCCGGACTTATGGCACTGAAGCTTTCTTT.

The rearrangement links TRBV7-8 to TRBJ1-5; 7 bases line up with TRBD1. V was pared by 5 bases and J by 7 bases, with 11 bases of the junction left unmatched. Germline values: CDR1 SGHVS, CDR2 FQNEAQ. The CDR3 covers 15 residues. The CDR3 loop is CASSKSRDRGQPQHF. CDR3 sequence (DNA): TGTGCCAGCAGCAAAAGCCGGGACAGAGGACAGCCCCAGCATTTT.

V gene TRBV6-5 combines with J gene TRBJ2-7; no clear D. The V end was cut by 4 bases, the J end by 0 bases, with 10 bases between. CDR1 MNHEY and CDR2 SVGAGI come from the germline V gene. There are 14 residues in the CDR3. The CDR3 here is CASSWGKSSYEQYF. The CDR3 nucleotides are TGTGCCAGCAGTTGGGGAAAGAGCTCCTACGAGCAGTACTTC.

The chain joins TRBV7-8 to TRBJ1-2, with 8 bases identical to TRBD1. CDR3 length: 12 residues. Per germline, CDR1 SGHVS and CDR2 FQNEAQ. The V and J ends lost 5 bases and 7 bases, in that order; junction bases with no gene match: 3. Written as DNA, the CDR3 is TGTGCCAGCAGCCCGGACAGGGTTGGCTACACCTTC. This codes for CASSPDRVGYTF.

This clone was seen a handful of times. The rearrangement uses TRBV18 and TRBJ2-7; a possible D gene is TRBD1 (5 bases). CDR1 KGHSH and CDR2 LQKENI come from the germline V gene. V lost 4 bases to trimming and J lost 7 bases, with 17 bases between them. CDR3 length equals 14 residues. The DNA of the CDR3 is TGTGCCAGCTCACTAACGACCCTCGCAGGGGAGCAGTACTTC. Residues: CASSLTTLAGEQYF.

V is TRBV6-6 and J is TRBJ1-2; D may be TRBD1 (6 bases). The germline V and J ends were trimmed by 5 bases and 5 bases, with 9 bases remaining between them. The CDR3 is 12 residues long. In germline, CDR1 is MNHNY, CDR2 SVGAGI (reference sequence). DNA for the CDR3: TGTGCCAGCAGTAAACAGGGTTATGGCTACACCTTC. Translating it yields CASSKQGYGYTF.

The chain has TRBV5-4 and TRBJ1-1; 12 positions agree with TRBD1. The CDR3 is made up of 17 amino acids. The V gene end was trimmed by 4 bases and the J gene end by 0 bases; junction bases not matched to a gene: 7. Germline V CDR1 and CDR2: SGHNT, YYREEE (reference sequence). The CDR3 region is CASSGGQGARMNTEAFF. The CDR3 DNA reads TGTGCCAGCAGCGGGGGACAGGGGGCAAGGATGAACACTGAAGCTTTCTTT.

The gene calls are TRBV5-8 and TRBJ2-2; D is unclear. Germline V lookup: CDR1 SGHTS, CDR2 YDEGEE. The V gene lost 5 bases and the J gene lost 0 bases, with 5 bases spanning the gap. The CDR3 has 13 amino acids. This CDR3 is CASRVPNTGELFF. The CDR3 region has the DNA TGTGCCAGCAGGGTACCGAACACCGGGGAGCTGTTTTTT. Based on the CDR3 plus reference TRBV5-8 and TRBJ2-2, the full variable domain is EAGVTQSPTHLIKTRGQQATLRCSPISGHTSVYWYQQALGLGLQFLLWYDEGEERNRGNFPPRFSGRQFPNYSSELNVNALELEDSALYLCASRVPNTGELFFGEGSRLTVL.

The chain carries TRBV3-1 (or the pseudogene TRBV3-2) and TRBJ2-1; 7 nucleotides match TRBD1. CDR1 LGHDT and CDR2 YNNKEL come from the germline V gene (reference sequence). V gave up 4 bases and J gave up 5 bases; unmatched junction bases: 8. The CDR3 has 15 amino acids. This CDR3 reads CASSPDRVIHNEQFF. In DNA form, the CDR3 reads TGTGCCAGCAGCCCCGACAGGGTAATCCACAATGAGCAGTTCTTC.

The V call is TRBV6-5, the J call TRBJ2-3, with 8 bases identical to TRBD1. V lost 6 bases and J lost 6; bases outside the gene matches: 8. CDR1 MNHEY and CDR2 SVGAGI come from the germline V gene. CDR3 size: 14 residues. CDR3 bases: TGTGCCAGCAGGATATCGGGACAGGAGGATACGCAGTATTTT. Residues: CASRISGQEDTQYF.

The chain joins TRBV19 to TRBJ1-5; 11 bases fit TRBD1. V dropped 7 bases and J dropped 4; count of bases not matched to a gene: 6. Germline CDR1 reads LNHDA; CDR2 reads SQIVND (reference sequence). This CDR3 is built from 15 residues. In nucleotides, the CDR3 is TGTGCCAGTAAGTCGGGACAGGGGGGGAATCAGCCCCAGCATTTT. Amino acid sequence: CASKSGQGGNQPQHF.

The chain carries TRBV7-8 and TRBJ2-5; D possibly matches TRBD1 or TRBD2 (6 bases each). Germline CDR1 and CDR2: SGHVS and FQNEAQ. V lost 1 base to trimming and J lost 6 bases, with 12 bases between them. The CDR3 consists of 14 residues. The CDR3 DNA reads as TGTGCCAGCAGCTTAGGTGGGGGGCAGAAGACCCAGTACTTC. This gives the protein CASSLGGGQKTQYF.

The rearrangement links TRBV18 to TRBJ1-6; the D is unclear. The CDR3 extends over 14 amino acids. Between the trimmed V and J ends, which lost 0 bases and 8 bases, there was a span of 8 bases. Per the germline V gene, CDR1 is KGHSH and CDR2 is LQKENI. CDR3 in DNA: TGTGCCAGCTCACCACCGGCAGCCGATTCACCCCTCCACTTT. Protein product: CASSPPAADSPLHF.

The chain employs TRBV5-4 and TRBJ2-3; D is possibly TRBD1 (7 bases). CDR3 length equals 17 residues. V lost 0 bases to trimming and J lost 4 bases, with 18 bases between them. CDR1 SGHNT and CDR2 YYREEE come from the germline V gene (reference sequence). CDR3 DNA sequence: TGTGCCAGCAGCTTGGCCGGGAGACAGGGATATTCAGATACGCAGTATTTT. It specifies CASSLAGRQGYSDTQYF.

This clone was observed a handful of times. Here the CDR3 reads CASSDLRLAGIPQETQYF. The CDR3 nucleotides read TGTGCCAGCAGCGACCTTCGACTAGCGGGAATCCCCCAAGAGACCCAGTACTTC. The rearrangement links TRBV5-6 to TRBJ2-5, with 11 bases matching TRBD2. Trimming at V came to 4 bases and at J to 1 base, leaving 12 bases not matched to a gene. CDR3 length: 18 residues. CDR1 and CDR2 (germline): SGHDT, YYEEEE.

The chain employs TRBV19 and TRBJ1-4; unclear D gene. The CDR3 sequence is 15 residues long. V gave up 5 bases and J gave up 3 bases, with 13 bases separating them. Germline-derived CDR1 and CDR2 are LNHDA and SQIVND (reference sequence). CDR3 residues: CASSSQRSANEKLFF. DNA for the CDR3: TGTGCCAGTAGTTCCCAGCGGAGTGCTAATGAAAAACTGTTTTTT.